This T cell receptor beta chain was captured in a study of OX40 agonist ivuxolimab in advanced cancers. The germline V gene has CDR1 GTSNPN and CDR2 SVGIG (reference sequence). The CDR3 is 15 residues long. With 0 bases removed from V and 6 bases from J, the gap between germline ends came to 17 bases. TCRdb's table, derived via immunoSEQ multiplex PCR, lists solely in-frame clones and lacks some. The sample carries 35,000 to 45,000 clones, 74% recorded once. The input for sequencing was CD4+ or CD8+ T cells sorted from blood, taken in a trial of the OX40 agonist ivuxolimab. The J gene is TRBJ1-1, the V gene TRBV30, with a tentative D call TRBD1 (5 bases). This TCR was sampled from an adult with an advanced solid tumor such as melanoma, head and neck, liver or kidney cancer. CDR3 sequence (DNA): TGTGCCTGGAGTGTAGACAGTATTCCGGACGCTGAAGCTTTCTTT. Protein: CAWSVDSIPDAEAFF.